The 13 T cell receptor beta chains listed next were all sequenced from one sample in a study of CD8 T cells in ankylosing spondylitis. TCRdb fed the 5' RACE reads into MiXCR, producing one record per CDR3 protein. The sample has about 400,000 distinct CDR3 sequences; 20% to 25% are singletons. The sequenced sample consisted of blood, either unsorted or a sorted T cell fraction (not recorded which). Receptors were obtained from a male donor with ankylosing spondylitis or in good health (not recorded which).

The chain links TRBV5-1 to TRBJ2-7; tentative D call: TRBD1 (6 bases). V shed 2 bases and J shed 0 bases, with 15 bases lying between them. This CDR3 is built from 16 residues. CDR1 SGHRS and CDR2 YFSETQ come from the germline V gene. CDR3 nucleotides: TGCGCCAGCAGCTTAGAGTACGCAGGGGCCTCCTACGAGCAGTACTTC. This codes for CASSLEYAGASYEQYF.

The chain uses TRBV3-1 and TRBJ2-3, with 16 bases aligning to TRBD2. With V trimmed by 3 bases and J by 5 bases, 11 bases remained unmatched. CDR3 length: 19 amino acids. The germline CDR1 and CDR2 sequences are LGHDT and YNNKEL (reference sequence). The CDR3 DNA is TGTGCCAGCAGCCAGCCGGGACTAGCGGGGGGGCACCCCCTAGATACGCAGTATTTT. Amino acids: CASSQPGLAGGHPLDTQYF.

V usage is TRBV12-3 or TRBV12-4 and J usage is TRBJ2-5; TRBD2 is a possible D gene (6 bases). The germline V and J ends were trimmed by 3 bases and 5 bases, with 22 bases remaining between them. The CDR3 is 17 residues long. The CDR3 coding sequence is TGTGCCAGCAGTTTCCCTTCGACTAGTGAGGGATGGGAGACCCAGTACTTC. Its translation: CASSFPSTSEGWETQYF.

The gene calls are TRBV27 and TRBJ1-1; 7 bases align to TRBD1. The trim removed 5 bases at V and 0 bases at J, leaving 6 bases unmatched. From germline, CDR1 is MNHEY and CDR2 SMNVEV (reference sequence). The CDR3 totals 15 residues. In nucleotides, the CDR3 is TGTGCCAGCAGTCCGAGGACAGGTCTGAACACTGAAGCTTTCTTT. Translating it yields CASSPRTGLNTEAFF.

This clonotype was counted a few times. V gene TRBV11-2 combines with J gene TRBJ2-2, with D possibly TRBD2 on 5 matching bases. Per germline, CDR1 SGHAT and CDR2 FQNNGV. V was pared by 7 bases and J by 0 bases, with 21 bases between. The CDR3 contains 18 residues. In DNA form, the CDR3 reads TGTGCCAGCACCCTGACGCCACTAGAGTATGCGAACACCGGGGAGCTGTTTTTT. Amino acids: CASTLTPLEYANTGELFF. Combining the CDR3 with reference TRBV11-2 and TRBJ2-2 gives the whole variable domain EAGVAQSPRYKIIEKRQSVAFWCNPISGHATLYWYQQILGQGPKLLIQFQNNGVVDDSQLPKDRFSAERLKGVDSTLKIQPAKLEDSAVYLCASTLTPLEYANTGELFFGEGSRLTVL.

This clonotype was detected a few times. The chain is built from TRBV27 and TRBJ2-1; D is possibly TRBD1 or TRBD2 (5 bases each). Trimming took off 2 bases at V and 6 bases at J, with 14 bases between the two ends. Per germline, CDR1 MNHEY and CDR2 SMNVEV (reference sequence). The CDR3 has 15 amino acids. The CDR3 bases are TGTGCCAGCAGTTTAGGGGGATTCCTAGGCAATGAGCAGTTCTTC. This sequence encodes CASSLGGFLGNEQFF.

Only a few counts were recorded for this clonotype. The gene calls are TRBV29-1 and TRBJ1-5; 9 bases agree with TRBD1. The germline CDR1 and CDR2 sequences are SQVTM and ANQGSEA. The CDR3 runs 15 residues. V trimming: 4 bases; J trimming: 6 bases; junction bases outside the gene matches: 10. The chain's CDR3 is CSVADRGTVGQPQHF. CDR3 DNA: TGCAGCGTTGCGGACAGGGGAACAGTGGGTCAGCCCCAGCATTTT.

The rearrangement links TRBV29-1 to TRBJ2-7; weak D call: TRBD2 (6 bases). This CDR3 is built from 13 residues. CDR1 is SQVTM and CDR2 is ANQGSEA in the germline V gene. V dropped 4 bases and J dropped 6 bases, with 16 bases sitting between them. CDR3: CSVVAGYWAEQYF. The CDR3, as DNA: TGCAGCGTTGTGGCGGGGTATTGGGCCGAGCAGTACTTC.

There are a few counts of this clonotype. The chain links TRBV5-1 to TRBJ2-3, with D unclear. From germline, CDR1 is SGHRS and CDR2 YFSETQ. CDR3 size: 16 residues. The germline V and J ends were trimmed by 0 bases and 2 bases, with 13 bases remaining between them. CDR3 residues: CASSLEFGLTTDTQYF. For the CDR3, the DNA is TGCGCCAGCAGCTTGGAATTTGGCCTTACCACAGATACGCAGTATTTT.

This clonotype was detected only a few times. The CDR3 here is CASSPYLTDTQYF. CDR3 bases: TGTGCCAGCAGCCCCTACCTTACAGATACGCAGTATTTT. The rearrangement links TRBV11-2 to TRBJ2-3; D gene unclear. This CDR3 region has 13 residues. Looked up from germline, CDR1 is SGHAT and CDR2 is FQNNGV. V lost 5 bases to trimming and J lost 3 bases, with 9 bases between them.

The chain uses TRBV12-3 or TRBV12-4 and TRBJ2-7; 9 positions match TRBD1. Trimming cost V 3 bases and J 4 bases; bases outside gene matches: 7. This CDR3 comprises 15 residues. The DNA of the CDR3 is TGTGCCAGCAGTTTTGGGGACAGGGCCTTTTACGAGCAGTACTTC. This encodes CASSFGDRAFYEQYF.

This clonotype has a count of ten or more. The CDR3 DNA is TGCAGCGTATTGGAACCCGGGACAGGGTTCTCAGATACGCAGTATTTT. It specifies CSVLEPGTGFSDTQYF. The V and J genes are TRBV29-1 and TRBJ2-3; TRBD1 matches at 9 bases. The CDR3 extends over 16 amino acids. Germline CDR1 reads SQVTM; CDR2 reads ANQGSEA. With 6 bases clipped from V and 4 bases from J, the junction kept 14 bases outside the gene matches.

This chain links TRBV9 with TRBJ2-3; D is undetermined. The CDR3 has 16 residues. The V end lost 0 bases, the J end lost 4 bases, and 15 bases lay between the germline ends. Germline V lookup: CDR1 SGDLS, CDR2 YYNGEE. The CDR3 spells CASSVEPTQSADTQYF. The CDR3 DNA is TGTGCCAGCAGCGTAGAGCCCACCCAGAGCGCAGATACGCAGTATTTT.